The entry below gives a single T cell receptor beta chain sequence along with its context. Its antigen target is currently unknown. Base qualities are not provided; no much larger clone lies one nucleotide away. For sequencing of the TCRbeta CDR3 region, genomic DNA was extracted from the sorted cells. TCRbeta CDR3 regions were sequenced using the immunoSEQ Assay. In its TCRdb copy, this immuneACCESS table keeps in-frame sequences only and misses some clones. Where compared with another copy, unresolved V genes explain less than half of these, and the others have no known cause. The sample yields about 48,000 clones; 65% to 85% were counted once. Of the sample, approximately 1.2% is held by the ten largest clones. The source of the sample is a study of OX40 agonist ivuxolimab in advanced cancers. In the study overall: The costimulatory receptor OX40 (CD134) was targeted by ivuxolimab, a fully human IgG2 agonistic monoclonal antibody. Peripheral TCRbeta sequencing aimed to test whether ivuxolimab altered TCR sequence diversity and caused clonal T-cell expansion. Of the roughly 50 dose-escalation patients, hepatocellular carcinoma was present in around 20, melanoma in around 15, renal cell carcinoma in 9 and head and neck cancer in 9. Partial responses occurred in three dose-escalation patients: two with cutaneous melanoma and one with hepatocellular carcinoma. Intravenous ivuxolimab was administered to patients every 2 weeks at six dose levels: 0.01, 0.1, 0.3, 1.5, 3 and 10 mg/kg. A male proportion of approximately 83% and a mean age of roughly 58 years, ranging from 23 to 79, were recorded for the dose-escalation cohort. The paper reports the monotherapy dose-escalation portion (N = 52 patients) of the phase I ivuxolimab trial. Prior anti-PD-1, anti-PD-L1 or anti-CTLA-4 therapy was permitted, and checkpoint inhibitors had been received by about 44% of dose-escalation patients. The full study reports these points: The antigen specificity of the peripheral T cells that underwent clonal expansion was not determined. In the 0.1-3.0 mg/kg groups, partial responders had among the lowest normalized peripheral clonal expansion, particularly in CD8+ T cells. At doses of 0.1 to 3.0 mg/kg, clonal expansion of both CD4+ and CD8+ blood T cells was observed from baseline to week 6. After ivuxolimab, more expanded clones were found on average in CD8+ T cells than in CD4+ T cells. Low levels of normalized T-cell clonal expansion were also seen in some nonresponding patients.

The trial excluded patients who had a history of autoimmune disease or who were on systemic immunosuppression. Peripheral blood for TCR sequencing was collected from all dose cohorts at baseline, on cycle 4 day 1, and on cycle 7 day 1. The samples were taken from a phase I, first-in-human, multicenter, open-label dose-escalation trial of ivuxolimab. Adults with locally advanced or metastatic head and neck squamous cell, hepatocellular, melanoma or renal cell carcinoma were enrolled in the trial. CD4+ and CD8+ T cells were sorted separately from peripheral blood before TCR sequencing. Looking up the germline V gene yields CDR1 LGHNA and CDR2 YSLEER. Deletion took 1 base off V and 1 base off J, with a span of 13 bases between the germline ends. The CDR3 goes from the cysteine to the phenylalanine over 16 residues. CDR3 DNA is the only sequence kept; it has 48 bases, read in frame from the first base.

This specimen was CD4+ or CD8+ T cells sorted from blood, taken in a trial of the OX40 agonist ivuxolimab. Recombination joined TRBV4-3 with TRBJ1-1; the D gene is perhaps TRBD1, on 5 matching bases. This TCR was sampled from an adult with an advanced solid tumor such as melanoma, head and neck, liver or kidney cancer. The bases are TGCGCCAGCAGCCAAGTCCAGGGCACCCAGAACACTGAAGCTTTCTTT. Translated, it gives CASSQVQGTQNTEAFF.